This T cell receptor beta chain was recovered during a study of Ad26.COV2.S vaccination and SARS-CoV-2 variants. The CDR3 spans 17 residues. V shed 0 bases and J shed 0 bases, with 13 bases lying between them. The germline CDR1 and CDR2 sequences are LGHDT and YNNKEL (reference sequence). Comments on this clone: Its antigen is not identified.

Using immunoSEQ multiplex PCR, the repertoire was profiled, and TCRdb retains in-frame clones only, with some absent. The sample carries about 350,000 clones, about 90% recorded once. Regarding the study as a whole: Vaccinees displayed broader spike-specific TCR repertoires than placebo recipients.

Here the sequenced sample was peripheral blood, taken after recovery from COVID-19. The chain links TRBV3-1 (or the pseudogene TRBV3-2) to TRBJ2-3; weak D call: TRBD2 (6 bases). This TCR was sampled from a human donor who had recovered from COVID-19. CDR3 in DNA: TGTGCCAGCAGCCAAGAATCTCGGGAGTTTAGCACAGATACGCAGTATTTT. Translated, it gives CASSQESREFSTDTQYF.